The present TCR beta chain was sequenced within a study of blood T cell repertoires in COVID-19. Turning to the study itself: Samples came from the United States, Italy and Spain, spanning acute and convalescent COVID-19. T cells, B-cell-depleted T cells, or PBMCs provided the cDNA or gDNA that served as material.

Authors' data handling: For nucleated cells, counts were estimated from reference gene primer amplification. Profiling relied on immunoSEQ multiplex PCR, and the TCRdb table lists in-frame clones only, not all of them. V, J and clone size were drawn from that table, and D and trimming were deduced from the DNA. Here the sample spans about 160,000 clones, approximately 80% being singletons. The sample taken for sequencing was peripheral blood. This sequence was found in a woman between 55 and 75 years old with acute or convalescent COVID-19.

In nucleotides, the CDR3 is TGTGCCACCAACTACGCCCTGGGGGCGCCGGGCAATCAGCCCCAGCATTTT. This codes for CATNYALGAPGNQPQHF. This chain joins TRBV28 and TRBJ1-5, with D tentatively TRBD1 (6 bases). V gave up 10 bases and J gave up 2 bases, with 24 bases separating them. Germline assignment: CDR1 MDHEN and CDR2 SYDVKM. The CDR3 extends over 17 amino acids.